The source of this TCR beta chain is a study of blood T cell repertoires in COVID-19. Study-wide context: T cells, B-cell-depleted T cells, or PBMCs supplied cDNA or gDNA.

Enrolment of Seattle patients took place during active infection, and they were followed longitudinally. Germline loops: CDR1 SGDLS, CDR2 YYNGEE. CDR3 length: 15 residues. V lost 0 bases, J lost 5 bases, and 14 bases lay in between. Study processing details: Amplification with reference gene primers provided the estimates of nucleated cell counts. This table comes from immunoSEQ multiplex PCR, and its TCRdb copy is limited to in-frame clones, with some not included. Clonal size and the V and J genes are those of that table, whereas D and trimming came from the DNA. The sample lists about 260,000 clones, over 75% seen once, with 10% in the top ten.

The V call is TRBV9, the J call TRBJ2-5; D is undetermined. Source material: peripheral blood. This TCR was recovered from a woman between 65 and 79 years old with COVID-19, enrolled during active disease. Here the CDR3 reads CASSVDPASVETQYF. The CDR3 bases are TGTGCCAGCAGCGTAGATCCAGCGTCAGTGGAGACCCAGTACTTC.